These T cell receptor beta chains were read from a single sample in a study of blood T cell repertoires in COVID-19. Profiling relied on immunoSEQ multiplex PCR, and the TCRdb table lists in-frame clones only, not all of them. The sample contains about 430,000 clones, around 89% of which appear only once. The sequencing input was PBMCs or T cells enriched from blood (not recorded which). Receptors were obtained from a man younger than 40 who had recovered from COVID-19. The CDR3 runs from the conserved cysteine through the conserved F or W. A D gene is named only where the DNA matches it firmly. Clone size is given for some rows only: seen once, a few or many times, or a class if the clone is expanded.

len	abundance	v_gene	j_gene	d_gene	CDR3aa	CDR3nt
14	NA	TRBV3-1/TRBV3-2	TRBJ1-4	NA	CASRQSATNEKLFF	TGTGCCAGCAGGCAATCGGCAACTAATGAAAAACTGTTTTTT
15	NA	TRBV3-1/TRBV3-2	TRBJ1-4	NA	CASSQGGARTEKLFF	TGTGCCAGCAGCCAGGGGGGTGCACGGACCGAAAAACTGTTTTTT
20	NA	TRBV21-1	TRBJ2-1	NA	CASSKAGILAGGAGDNEQFF	TGTGCCAGCAGCAAAGCAGGGATTCTGGCGGGCGGGGCCGGGGACAATGAGCAGTTCTTC
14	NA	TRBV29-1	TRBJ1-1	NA	CSVSGWGPWAEAFF	TGCAGCGTTTCCGGGTGGGGCCCGTGGGCTGAAGCTTTCTTT
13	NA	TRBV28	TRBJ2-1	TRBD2	CASSLQGGDEQFF	TGTGCCAGCAGTTTGCAGGGAGGGGATGAGCAGTTCTTC
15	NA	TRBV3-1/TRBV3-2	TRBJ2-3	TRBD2	CASRMTSGSADTQYF	TGTGCCAGCAGGATGACTAGCGGGAGCGCAGATACGCAGTATTTT
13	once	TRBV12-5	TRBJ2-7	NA	CASALHTTYEQYF	TGTGCTAGTGCCCTACACACTACCTACGAGCAGTACTTC
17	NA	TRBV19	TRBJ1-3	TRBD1	CASSIFIRTGQRNTIYF	TGTGCCAGTAGTATCTTCATTCGGACAGGGCAACGGAACACCATATATTTT
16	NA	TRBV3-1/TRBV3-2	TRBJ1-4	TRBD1	CASSQLGQRYNEKLFF	TGTGCCAGCAGCCAATTGGGACAGCGATATAATGAAAAACTGTTTTTT
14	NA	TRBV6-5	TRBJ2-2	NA	CASRIRGGTGELFF	TGTGCCAGCCGCATCAGAGGAGGGACCGGGGAGCTGTTTTTT
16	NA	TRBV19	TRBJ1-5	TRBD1	CASSRQGGIGNQPQHF	TGTGCCAGTAGTAGACAGGGAGGAATAGGCAATCAGCCCCAGCATTTT
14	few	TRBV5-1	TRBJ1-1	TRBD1	CASSIGQGATEAFF	TGCGCCAGCAGCATCGGACAGGGGGCGACTGAAGCTTTCTTT
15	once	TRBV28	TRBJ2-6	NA	CASRDIPPGANVLTF	TGTGCCAGCAGGGACATTCCTCCTGGGGCCAACGTCCTGACTTTC
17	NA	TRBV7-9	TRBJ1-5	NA	CASSLVSRGVYNQPQHF	TGTGCCAGCAGCTTAGTCTCCCGGGGAGTTTACAATCAGCCCCAGCATTTT
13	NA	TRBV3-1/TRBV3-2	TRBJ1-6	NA	CASSQGGDSPLHF	TGTGCCAGCAGCCAAGGCGGTGACTCACCCCTCCACTTT
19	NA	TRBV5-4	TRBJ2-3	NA	CASSLVWSGFAPDGDTQYF	TGTGCCAGCAGCTTGGTGTGGTCGGGTTTTGCCCCCGACGGAGATACGCAGTATTTT
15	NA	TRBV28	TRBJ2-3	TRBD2	CASSPSGRVTDTQYF	TGTGCCAGCAGCCCTAGCGGGAGGGTTACAGATACGCAGTATTTT
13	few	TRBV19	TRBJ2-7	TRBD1	CATRDRGSYEQYF	TGTGCCACACGGGACAGGGGATCGTACGAGCAGTACTTC